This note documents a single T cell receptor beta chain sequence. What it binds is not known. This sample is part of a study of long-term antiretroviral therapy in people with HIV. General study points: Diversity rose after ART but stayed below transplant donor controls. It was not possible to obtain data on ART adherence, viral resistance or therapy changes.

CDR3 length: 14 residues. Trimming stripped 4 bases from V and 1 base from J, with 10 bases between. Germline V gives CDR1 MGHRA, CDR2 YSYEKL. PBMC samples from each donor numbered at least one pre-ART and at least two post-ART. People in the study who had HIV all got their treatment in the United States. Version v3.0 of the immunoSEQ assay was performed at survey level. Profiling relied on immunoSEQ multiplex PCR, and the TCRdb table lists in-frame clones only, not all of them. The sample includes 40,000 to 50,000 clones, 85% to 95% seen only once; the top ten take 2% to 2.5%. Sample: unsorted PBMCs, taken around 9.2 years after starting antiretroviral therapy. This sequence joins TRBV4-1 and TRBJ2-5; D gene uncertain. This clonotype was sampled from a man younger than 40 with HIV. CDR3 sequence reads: CASSLNWGQETQYF. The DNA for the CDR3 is TGCGCCAGCAGCCTCAATTGGGGCCAAGAGACCCAGTACTTC.